Presented here are 23 T cell receptor beta chains from one specimen sequenced in a study of shared T cell receptors in the human thymus. Some clones are missing from TCRdb's copy, which holds only in-frame ones; the method was immunoSEQ multiplex PCR. The sample shows approximately 400,000 clones, approximately 95% of them seen only once. Specimen: thymocytes. These receptors originate from a human donor.

In this sample, this clone turned up a few times. The V gene is TRBV6-1, the J gene TRBJ1-2; the D is unclear. From germline, CDR1 is MNHNS and CDR2 SASEGT. This CDR3 has 13 amino acids. The V gene lost 0 bases and the J gene lost 7 bases, with 9 bases spanning the gap. CDR3: CASSEALQIGYTF. The CDR3 bases are TGTGCCAGCAGTGAAGCGCTTCAAATTGGCTACACCTTC.

This chain connects TRBV15 to TRBJ2-6; tentative D call: TRBD1 (5 bases). This CDR3 contains 19 residues. The V gene's germline CDR1 is LNHNV and CDR2 YYDKDF (reference sequence). The V end lost 0 bases, the J end lost 0 bases, and 15 bases lay between the germline ends. CDR3 DNA: TGTGCCACCAGCAGAGATTCGAACAGGTGGAGCTCTGGGGCCAACGTCCTGACTTTC. Translated: CATSRDSNRWSSGANVLTF. The variable domain in full, with the rest retrieved from reference TRBV15 and TRBJ2-6, is DAMVIQNPRYQVTQFGKPVTLSCSQTLNHNVMYWYQQKSSQAPKLLFHYYDKDFNNEADTPDNFQSRRPNTSFCFLDIRSPGLGDTAMYLCATSRDSNRWSSGANVLTFGAGSRLTVL.

This clone has a single count. This chain joins TRBV6-5 and TRBJ2-7, with D tentatively TRBD2 (6 bases). This CDR3 region has 14 residues. Germline V lookup: CDR1 MNHEY, CDR2 SVGAGI. V was pared by 4 bases and J by 0 bases, with 10 bases between. As DNA, the CDR3 is TGTGCCAGCAGTTTACGGAGGGACTCCTACGAGCAGTACTTC. Translation gives CASSLRRDSYEQYF.

This sequence joins TRBV25-1 and TRBJ1-5; the D gene is possibly TRBD1 (6 bases). The germline gives CDR1 MGHDK, CDR2 SYGVNS. The ends were cut back, 4 bases at V and 7 bases at J, with 17 bases in the middle. The CDR3 loop spans 15 amino acids. CDR3 amino acids: CASSAYRANRQPQHF. Written as DNA, the CDR3 is TGTGCCAGCAGTGCGTACAGGGCGAATAGGCAGCCCCAGCATTTT.

The chain couples TRBV28 to TRBJ1-1; no firm D call. Germline lookup yields CDR1 MDHEN and CDR2 SYDVKM. V shed 6 bases and J shed 1 base, with 15 bases lying between them. The CDR3 totals 15 residues. Here the CDR3 reads CASSPAGKGNTEAFF. CDR3 sequence (DNA): TGTGCCAGCAGCCCAGCCGGGAAGGGGAACACTGAAGCTTTCTTT.

The chain employs TRBV25-1 and TRBJ2-5, with D possibly TRBD2 on 7 matching bases. The DNA matches TRBJ2-7 better at its end, which makes the J call doubtful. Germline CDR1 and CDR2: MGHDK and SYGVNS. This CDR3 is 15 amino acids long. The CDR3 sequence: CASSEYGGRGYEQYF. The CDR3 nucleotides are TGTGCCAGCAGTGAATACGGGGGGCGCGGGTACGAGCAGTACTTC.

This chain connects TRBV5-1 to TRBJ1-1; tentative D call: TRBD1 (5 bases). V lost 3 bases, J lost 3 bases, and 21 bases lay in between. There are 17 residues in the CDR3. Germline loops: CDR1 SGHRS, CDR2 YFSETQ. Here the CDR3 DNA reads TGCGCCAGCAGCTCCCCCCGGGACGCCTTTCATCACACTGAAGCTTTCTTT. Translation: CASSSPRDAFHHTEAFF. Full variable domain (outside the CDR3, taken from reference TRBV5-1 and TRBJ1-1): KAGVTQTPRYLIKTRGQQVTLSCSPISGHRSVSWYQQTPGQGLQFLFEYFSETQRNKGNFPGRFSGRQFSNSRSEMNVSTLELGDSALYLCASSSPRDAFHHTEAFFGQGTRLTVV.

This chain links TRBV7-2 with TRBJ2-1; D gene unclear. The CDR3 consists of 14 residues. CDR1 and CDR2 (germline): SGHTA, FQGNSA. The V and J ends lost 1 base and 8 bases respectively, with 12 bases between them. The CDR3 DNA reads as TGTGCCAGCAGCTTAGGAGGTACCCCCGATGAGCAGTTCTTC. It translates to CASSLGGTPDEQFF.

The genes are TRBV7-6 and TRBJ2-2; D is perhaps TRBD1 (6 bases). V was cut by 5 bases and J by 4 bases, with 11 bases left in between. CDR3 length equals 14 residues. Per germline, CDR1 SGHVS and CDR2 FNYEAQ. The CDR3 region is CASSILQGTGELFF. CDR3 DNA: TGTGCCAGCAGCATACTACAGGGCACCGGGGAGCTGTTTTTT.

V usage is TRBV5-6 and J usage is TRBJ2-5; D is perhaps TRBD1 (6 bases). Trimming stripped 5 bases from V and 2 bases from J, with 10 bases between. The CDR3 has 13 residues. Germline V gives CDR1 SGHDT, CDR2 YYEEEE. The CDR3 loop reads CASRKGVQETQYF. The CDR3 DNA reads TGTGCCAGCAGGAAGGGGGTTCAAGAGACCCAGTACTTC.

A single count supports this clone. The rearrangement links TRBV27 to TRBJ2-7; D gene uncertain. The V end was cut by 5 bases, the J end by 3 bases, with 17 bases between. The V gene's germline CDR1 is MNHEY and CDR2 SMNVEV (reference sequence). This CDR3 contains 15 residues. Here the CDR3 DNA reads TGTGCCAGCAGTCCCCCAACGGGTCAGGTCTACGAGCAGTACTTC. It is translated as CASSPPTGQVYEQYF.

The chain employs TRBV23-1 and TRBJ2-6; possibly TRBD1 or TRBD2 for D (5 bases each). TRBV23-1 is an open reading frame, and its role is uncertain. This CDR3 comprises 16 residues. The germline V and J ends were trimmed by 2 bases and 4 bases, with 12 bases remaining between them. The CDR3 loop reads CASSQTEGTGANVLTF. CDR3 bases: TGCGCCAGCAGTCAAACCGAAGGGACCGGGGCCAACGTCCTGACTTTC.

The chain uses TRBV7-2 and TRBJ2-7; perhaps TRBD2 as D (6 bases). Trimming cost V 3 bases and J 1 base, with 10 bases left between them. The CDR3 covers 14 residues. In germline, CDR1 is SGHTA, CDR2 FQGNSA. This CDR3 reads CASSLEGLSYEQYF. CDR3 nucleotides: TGTGCCAGCAGCTTGGAGGGACTTTCCTACGAGCAGTACTTC.

The chain uses TRBV11-2 and TRBJ1-1; possibly TRBD1 for D (6 bases). The CDR3 totals 16 residues. From germline, CDR1 is SGHAT and CDR2 FQNNGV. Trimming took 1 base from V and 0 from J, leaving 12 bases between them. The CDR3 DNA sequence: TGTGCCAGCAGCTTAGGACCCGGACAGCTGAACACTGAAGCTTTCTTT. As protein: CASSLGPGQLNTEAFF.

This clone was recorded once. The chain links TRBV27 to TRBJ2-3; a possible D gene is TRBD1 (6 bases). Looked up from germline, CDR1 is MNHEY and CDR2 is SMNVEV (reference sequence). V dropped 3 bases and J dropped 10 bases, with 14 bases sitting between them. The CDR3 runs to 13 residues. CDR3 region: CASSLGALGAQYF. The CDR3, as DNA: TGTGCCAGCAGTTTGGGGGCACTGGGAGCGCAGTATTTT.

This clone was seen only once. The rearrangement joins TRBV7-2 to TRBJ2-7; TRBD1 matches at 8 bases. The CDR3 covers 17 residues. The J segment lost 5 bases and the V segment lost 4 bases, leaving 16 bases of the junction unmatched. Germline lookup yields CDR1 SGHTA and CDR2 FQGNSA. In nucleotides, the CDR3 is TGTGCCAGCAGCTCGTCGTTGTGGCGGCAGGGGGCCGACGAGCAGTACTTC. Translation: CASSSSLWRQGADEQYF.

V usage is TRBV5-1 and J usage is TRBJ2-1; 13 nucleotides agree with TRBD2. The CDR3 has 16 residues. With 5 bases clipped from V and 2 bases from J, the junction kept 4 bases outside the gene matches. CDR1 is SGHRS and CDR2 is YFSETQ in the germline V gene. CDR3 in DNA: TGCGCCAGCAGACTAGCGGGAGGGCCGCCCTACAATGAGCAGTTCTTC. Amino acid sequence: CASRLAGGPPYNEQFF.

The CDR3 loop is CASDPGQGASRSSYNEQFF. The CDR3 bases are TGCGCCAGCGACCCGGGACAGGGAGCTTCCAGGTCCTCCTACAATGAGCAGTTCTTC. The genes are TRBV5-1 and TRBJ2-1; 9 bases align to TRBD1. Trimming took 7 bases from V and 0 from J; bases not matched to a gene: 17. This CDR3 comprises 19 residues. Germline V gene sequence: CDR1 SGHRS, CDR2 YFSETQ.

This clone was seen more than once but under ten times. This rearrangement joins TRBV18 to TRBJ2-5; D not resolved. This CDR3 has 14 amino acids. Trimming removed 3 bases from V and 0 bases from J, with 8 bases in between. Germline V lookup: CDR1 KGHSH, CDR2 LQKENI. The chain's CDR3 is CASSPAPYQETQYF. CDR3 DNA: TGTGCCAGCTCACCGGCACCGTACCAAGAGACCCAGTACTTC.

The chain recombines TRBV7-2 with TRBJ2-3; D is perhaps TRBD2 (6 bases). The CDR3 runs 16 residues. From germline, CDR1 is SGHTA and CDR2 FQGNSA. V was trimmed by 0 bases and J by 6 bases, leaving 16 bases between them. The CDR3 coding sequence is TGTGCCAGCAGCTTAGCGTCCCCGGGAGCCCCGGATACGCAGTATTTT. It yields the protein CASSLASPGAPDTQYF.

The chain joins TRBV7-9 to TRBJ2-2; D tentatively fits TRBD1 or TRBD2 (5 bases each). V shed 3 bases and J shed 6 bases, with 8 bases lying between them. The CDR3 extends over 13 amino acids. From germline, CDR1 is SEHNR and CDR2 FQNEAQ (reference sequence). The CDR3: CASSLGVPGELFF. The CDR3 bases are TGTGCCAGCAGCTTGGGGGTGCCCGGGGAGCTGTTTTTT. The complete variable domain, with remaining parts taken from reference TRBV7-9 and TRBJ2-2, reads DTGVSQNPRHKITKRGQNVTFRCDPISEHNRLYWYRQTLGQGPEFLTYFQNEAQLEKSRLLSDRFSAERPKGSFSTLEIQRTEQGDSAMYLCASSLGVPGELFFGEGSRLTVL.

In regard to this clone: The junction does not match germline at one end; this may be a read error. The chain combines TRBV20-1 with TRBJ1-2; D is ambiguous. There are 11 residues in the CDR3. The germline V gene encodes CDR1 DFQATT and CDR2 SNEGSKA (reference sequence). This CDR3 reads CSARGFYGYTF. CDR3 nucleotide sequence: TGCAGTGCCAGAGGGTTCTATGGCTACACCTTC.

The chain combines TRBV2 with TRBJ1-2; unclear D gene. V lost 8 bases to trimming and J lost 4 bases, with 14 bases between them. CDR3 length: 13 residues. CDR1 and CDR2 from the germline V gene are SNHLY and FYNNEI. The CDR3 sequence is CASLCCGGYGYTF. CDR3 coding DNA: TGTGCCAGCTTGTGTTGTGGAGGCTATGGCTACACCTTC.